The clone carrying this TCR beta chain turned up a few times. What was amplified from RNA transcripts were TCR beta CDR3 regions. First-round RT-PCR with HTBI primers amplified the TCR CDR3 region. One entry per CDR3 protein results from TCRdb running MiXCR on the multiplex PCR reads. Of about 300,000 distinct CDR3 sequences detected, less than 20% appear once; the ten largest clones hold less than 40%. This specimen belongs to a study of T cells in Graves' hyperthyroidism and ophthalmopathy. Germline V CDR1 and CDR2: MNHNS, SASEGT. The CDR3 has 13 residues. The ends were cut back, 5 bases at V and 4 bases at J, with 12 bases in the middle. A NOSPECS grade of at least 4, a Clinical Activity Score of at least 3 and duration under 3 months were recorded in ophthalmopathy patients.

This clonotype was obtained from a man in his forties or fifties with Graves' ophthalmopathy. The chain employs TRBV6-1 and TRBJ2-7, with D unclear. Material for sequencing was blood. For the CDR3, the DNA is TGTGCCAGCAGTTCCTGGGTGGGTTACGAGCAGTACTTC. It translates to CASSSWVGYEQYF.